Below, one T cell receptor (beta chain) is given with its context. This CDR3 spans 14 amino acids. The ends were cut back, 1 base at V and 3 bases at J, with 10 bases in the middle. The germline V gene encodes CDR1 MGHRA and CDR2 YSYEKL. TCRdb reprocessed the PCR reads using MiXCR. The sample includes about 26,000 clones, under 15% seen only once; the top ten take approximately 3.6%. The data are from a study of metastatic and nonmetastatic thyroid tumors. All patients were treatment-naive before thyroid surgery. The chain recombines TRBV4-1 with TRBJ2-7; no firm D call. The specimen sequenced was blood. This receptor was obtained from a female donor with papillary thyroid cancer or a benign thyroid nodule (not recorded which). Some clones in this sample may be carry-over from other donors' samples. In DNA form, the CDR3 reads TGCGCCAGCAGCCAAGGGGCTACCCACTACGAGCAGTACTTC. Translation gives CASSQGATHYEQYF.